These 8 T cell receptor beta chains share one sample of origin, sequenced in a study of cytomegalovirus exposure and HLA in healthy donors. Both 60 Vbeta primers and 13 Jbeta primers went into the PCR. The protocol was immunoSEQ multiplex PCR, while the TCRdb copy is restricted to in-frame clones and leaves out a portion. The data hold some 150,000 clones, with 81% observed a single time. What was sequenced was PBMCs. The receptors here all came from a woman aged 45-59 years in good health and CMV-seronegative.

The gene calls are TRBV7-6 and TRBJ2-3, with D possibly TRBD2 on 6 matching bases. The CDR3 extends over 13 amino acids. With 4 bases removed from V and 7 bases from J, the gap between germline ends came to 12 bases. CDR1 SGHVS and CDR2 FNYEAQ come from the germline V gene. The CDR3 here is CASSSGTSNTQYF. In DNA form, the CDR3 reads TGTGCCAGCAGCTCAGGGACTTCTAATACGCAGTATTTT.

This clone was seen a single time. The V gene is TRBV11-2, the J gene TRBJ2-7; D not certain. V dropped 5 bases and J dropped 4 bases, with 12 bases sitting between them. The CDR3 is made up of 13 amino acids. In germline, CDR1 is SGHAT, CDR2 FQNNGV. This CDR3 is CASSPTLAYEQYF. The CDR3 bases are TGTGCCAGCAGCCCAACCCTGGCATACGAGCAGTACTTC.

This chain joins TRBV4-2 and TRBJ1-5; D remains unclear. V was clipped by 5 bases and J by 2 bases, with 13 bases between them. The germline CDR1 and CDR2 sequences are LGHNA and YNFKEQ. The CDR3 runs 15 residues. CDR3 amino acids: CASSLEGTGNQPQHF. CDR3 nucleotide sequence: TGTGCCAGCAGCTTAGAGGGAACGGGCAATCAGCCCCAGCATTTT.

The rearrangement uses TRBV28 and TRBJ1-5; the match to TRBD1 covers 9 bases. The CDR3 consists of 15 residues. Trimming cost V 5 bases and J 6 bases; bases outside gene matches: 8. CDR1 and CDR2 (germline): MDHEN, SYDVKM. DNA of the CDR3: TGTGCCAGCAGTAGGACAGGGGTTGGGAGTCAGCCCCAGCATTTT. This codes for CASSRTGVGSQPQHF. Full variable domain (missing parts from reference TRBV28 and TRBJ1-5): DVKVTQSSRYLVKRTGEKVFLECVQDMDHENMFWYRQDPGLGLRLIYFSYDVKMKEKGDIPEGYSVSREKKERFSLILESASTNQTSMYLCASSRTGVGSQPQHFGDGTRLSIL.

The chain has TRBV28 and TRBJ1-2; weak D call: TRBD1 (5 bases). From germline, CDR1 is MDHEN and CDR2 SYDVKM. The CDR3 has 15 amino acids. The V end lost 4 bases, the J end lost 6 bases, and 18 bases lay between the germline ends. The CDR3 region is CASSWGSGGVNGYTF. In nucleotides, the CDR3 is TGTGCCAGCAGTTGGGGCTCGGGGGGGGTTAATGGCTACACCTTC.

This chain uses TRBV7-6 with TRBJ2-1, with TRBD2 matching over 15 bases. The CDR3 totals 17 residues. Germline V gene sequence: CDR1 SGHVS, CDR2 FNYEAQ. With 4 bases clipped from V and 7 bases from J, the junction kept 8 bases outside the gene matches. The CDR3 loop is CASSSPGLAGGLNEQFF. In nucleotides, the CDR3 is TGTGCCAGCAGCTCTCCCGGACTAGCGGGGGGGCTGAATGAGCAGTTCTTC.

The chain is built from TRBV27 and TRBJ2-7; D ambiguous. Germline assignment: CDR1 MNHEY and CDR2 SMNVEV (reference sequence). The V end was cut by 3 bases, the J end by 2 bases, with 11 bases between. This CDR3 is 14 amino acids long. CDR3 coding DNA: TGTGCCAGCAGTTTCCACCCGGCGGCCTACGAGCAGTACTTC. Its translation: CASSFHPAAYEQYF.

The chain recombines TRBV6-6 with TRBJ2-7, with TRBD1 matching 9 bases. The CDR3 runs 15 residues. Per the germline V gene, CDR1 is MNHNY and CDR2 is SVGAGI (reference sequence). Trimming removed 6 bases from V and 6 bases from J; junction bases left unmatched: 12. For the CDR3, the DNA is TGTGCCAGCAGCGACCCGGACAGGGGTCCCCGCGAGCAGTACTTC. As protein: CASSDPDRGPREQYF.